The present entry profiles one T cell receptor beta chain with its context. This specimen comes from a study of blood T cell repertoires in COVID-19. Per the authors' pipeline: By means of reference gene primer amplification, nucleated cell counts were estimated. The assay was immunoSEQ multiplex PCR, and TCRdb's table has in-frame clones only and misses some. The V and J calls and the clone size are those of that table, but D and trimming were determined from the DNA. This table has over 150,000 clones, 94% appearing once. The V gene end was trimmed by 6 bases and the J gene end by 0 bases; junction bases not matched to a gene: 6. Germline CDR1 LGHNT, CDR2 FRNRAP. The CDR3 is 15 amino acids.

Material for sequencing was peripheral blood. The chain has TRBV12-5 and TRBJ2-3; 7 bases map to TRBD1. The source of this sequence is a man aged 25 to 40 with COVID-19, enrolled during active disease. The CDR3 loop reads CASGLGTASTDTQYF. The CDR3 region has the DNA TGTGCTAGTGGCCTCGGGACAGCCAGCACAGATACGCAGTATTTT.